Listed below are T cell receptor beta chains from one sample, sequenced in a study of T cell changes during pregnancy in multiple sclerosis. Produced via immunoSEQ multiplex PCR; TCRdb's table is partial and in-frame only. The table includes under 40,000 clones, about 91% detected once. The input for sequencing was CD4+ T cells from peripheral blood mononuclear cells, taken in the third trimester of pregnancy. The source of these receptors is a female donor in good health, enrolled as a control in a pregnancy study. The CDR3 runs from the conserved cysteine through the conserved F or W. A D gene is named only where the DNA matches it firmly. The size of a clone is reported for some rows only, either as once, few or many, or as a class for expanded clones.

TRBV7-8	TRBJ2-5	15	-	TRBD2	TGTGCCAGCAGCTTAGGCCTCCTTAGCGGGGGGCCCCCTCACTTC	CASSLGLLSGGPPHF
TRBV5-1	TRBJ1-3	17	-	TRBD1	TGCGCCAGCAGCTTGGAGCGACAGGGGGCGAGTGGAAACACCATATATTTT	CASSLERQGASGNTIYF
TRBV7-8	TRBJ1-1	11	-	-	TGTGCCAGCAGCCCTGGGACAGAAGCTTTCTTT	CASSPGTEAFF
TRBV29-1	TRBJ2-7	15	once	TRBD2	TGCAGCGTTGAATGGGGCGGGGGGTTGCCTAGAGAGCAGTACTTC	CSVEWGGGLPREQYF
TRBV28	TRBJ1-3	14	-	-	TGTGCCAGCAGTTACAAGGGGATGGGAAACACCATATATTTT	CASSYKGMGNTIYF
TRBV11-2	TRBJ1-2	13	-	-	TGTGCCAGCAGCTTTGGAGGGACGGATGGCTACACCTTC	CASSFGGTDGYTF
TRBV4-1	TRBJ2-7	13	-	-	TGCGCCAGCAGCCCACTAGTGAGCAGGGAGCAGTACTTC	CASSPLVSREQYF
TRBV5-8	TRBJ2-3	14	-	TRBD2	TGTGCCAGCAGCTCGAGTAGCGGGGCAGATACGCAGTATTTT	CASSSSSGADTQYF
TRBV7-3	TRBJ2-7	14	-	TRBD1	TGTGCCAGCAGCCCTAACCGGGACAGGAAGGAGCAGTACTTC	CASSPNRDRKEQYF
TRBV6-1	TRBJ2-1	14	-	-	TGTGCCAGCTCCCCTCCCGGGGGTTACAATGAGCAGTTCTTC	CASSPPGGYNEQFF
TRBV7-3	TRBJ2-5	18	-	TRBD2	TGTGCCAGCAGCTTAACCGGAGGGACTAGCGGGTACCAAGAGACCCAGTACTTC	CASSLTGGTSGYQETQYF
TRBV30	TRBJ1-2	15	medium-sized	-	TGTGCCTGGAGGGATTCACCCGGGGGAACCTATGGCTACACCTTC	CAWRDSPGGTYGYTF
TRBV19	TRBJ2-1	13	-	-	TGTGCCAGTAGTATAGAGGGGGGAGGTGAGCAGTTCTTC	CASSIEGGGEQFF
TRBV30	TRBJ2-5	14	-	TRBD2	TGTGCCTGGAGTTTTGCGGGGGGGCGGGAGACCCAGTACTTC	CAWSFAGGRETQYF
TRBV4-3	TRBJ2-7	13	-	-	TGCGCCAGCAGCCAAGATTACGGGGACGAGCAGTACTTC	CASSQDYGDEQYF
TRBV18	TRBJ1-1	15	-	-	TGTGCCAGCTCAAAAACTGAACAGGTGAACACTGAAGCTTTCTTT	CASSKTEQVNTEAFF
TRBV29-1	TRBJ1-1	15	-	TRBD1	TGCAGCGTTGAGGGGAACAGGGGCCCGAACACTGAAGCTTTCTTT	CSVEGNRGPNTEAFF
TRBV4-1	TRBJ2-1	17	-	-	TGCGCCAGCAGCCAAGATAGAACGGTTTCCTCCTACAATGAGCAGTTCTTC	CASSQDRTVSSYNEQFF
TRBV7-2	TRBJ2-7	15	once	-	TGTGCCAGCAGCTTAGATTTGGGCAGCCCCTACGAGCAGTACTTC	CASSLDLGSPYEQYF
TRBV7-2	TRBJ2-6	18	once	-	TGTGCCAGCAGCTTTAGGGGCAGCGACAGCTCTGGGGCCAACGTCCTGACTTTC	CASSFRGSDSSGANVLTF
TRBV5-6	TRBJ2-5	13	-	-	TGTGCCAGCAGCTTGAACTCCTGGGAGACCCAGTACTTC	CASSLNSWETQYF
TRBV12-5	TRBJ1-5	17	-	-	TGTGCTAGTGGTTTGGTATTGGGGCGGCATAGCAATCAGCCCCAGCATTTT	CASGLVLGRHSNQPQHF
TRBV28	TRBJ1-5	14	-	-	TGTGCCAGCAGTTTGGGAGGTAGGAGTCAGCCCCAGCATTTT	CASSLGGRSQPQHF
TRBV20-1	TRBJ2-5	11	-	-	TGCAGTGCTAACAATCAAGAGACCCAGTACTTC	CSANNQETQYF
TRBV28	TRBJ1-2	12	-	-	TGTGCCAGCACCCTTGAGGGTTTTGGCTACACCTTC	CASTLEGFGYTF
TRBV7-2	TRBJ1-4	13	-	-	TGTGCCAGCCGCGGGGAGATAGGTGAAAAACTGTTTTTT	CASRGEIGEKLFF
TRBV30	TRBJ1-5	13	-	-	TGTGCCTGGAGCCGTCGCAGAAATCAGCCCCAGCATTTT	CAWSRRRNQPQHF
TRBV6-1	TRBJ2-2	14	-	TRBD2	TGTGCCAGCAGGAAGACTAGCGTCGCCGGGGAGCTGTTTTTT	CASRKTSVAGELFF
TRBV28	TRBJ2-5	10	-	-	TGTGCCACCGCCGGCGGGACCCAGTACTTC	CATAGGTQYF
TRBV5-1	TRBJ2-1	13	-	-	TGCGCCAGCAGCTTCGGCGGAAACAATGAGCAGTTCTTC	CASSFGGNNEQFF
TRBV7-9	TRBJ2-1	14	-	-	TGTGCCCTAGAGATCAAACAGGGAAACGGCGAGCAGTTCTTC	CALEIKQGNGEQFF
TRBV7-2	TRBJ1-2	15	-	TRBD1	TGTGCCAGCAGCTTATTACAGGGGACCTTCTATGGCTACACCTTC	CASSLLQGTFYGYTF
TRBV27	TRBJ2-1	22	-	-	TGTGCCAGCAGTTTAACGCAGGGGAACAGGGTTTTCTCGAAATGGGAAAACAATGAGCAGTTCTTC	CASSLTQGNRVFSKWENNEQFF
TRBV10-3	TRBJ2-2	13	-	-	TGTGCCATCAGTGAGGGGGGCGTCGGGGAGCTGTTTTTT	CAISEGGVGELFF
TRBV18	TRBJ1-6	14	-	-	TGTGCCAGCTCACCAGGACAGATGAATTCACCCCTCCACTTT	CASSPGQMNSPLHF
TRBV2	TRBJ2-2	14	once	-	TGTGCCAGCAGAACAGAAGTTAACACCGGGGAGCTGTTTTTT	CASRTEVNTGELFF
TRBV6-5	TRBJ1-2	13	-	-	TGTGCCAGCAGTTACTCCCCAATACTAGGCTACACCTTC	CASSYSPILGYTF
TRBV19	TRBJ1-1	12	-	TRBD1	TGTGCCAGTAGTATCAGGGGACAGTCAGCTTTCTTT	CASSIRGQSAFF
TRBV6-1	TRBJ1-2	16	-	-	TGTGCCAGCAGTGTGGGGGAGGAGACAAGGCACTATGGCTACACCTTC	CASSVGEETRHYGYTF
TRBV30	TRBJ1-2	15	-	-	TGTGCCTGGAGTGTACGTGGGCGGTCGGGGTATGGCTACACCTTC	CAWSVRGRSGYGYTF
TRBV19	TRBJ1-2	18	-	TRBD1	TGTGCCAGTAGCGCTGCTTCAGGGGGCGCAGGGGGCCAGAAAGGCTACACCTTC	CASSAASGGAGGQKGYTF
TRBV19	TRBJ1-1	13	-	-	TGTGCCAGTAGTAATTACAGGGATACTGAAGCTTTCTTT	CASSNYRDTEAFF
TRBV19	TRBJ2-2	14	-	TRBD1	TGTGCCAGTAGGCCCGACAGGGGCCGGGGGGAGCTGTTTTTT	CASRPDRGRGELFF
TRBV27	TRBJ1-1	15	-	-	TGTGCCAGCAGGTTCCTCAGTAACAGGGACACTGAAGCTTTCTTT	CASRFLSNRDTEAFF
TRBV7-2	TRBJ2-3	16	-	-	TGTGCCAGCAGCTTAGGGTTGACACGTGCCACAGATACGCAGTATTTT	CASSLGLTRATDTQYF
TRBV11-2	TRBJ2-7	15	-	TRBD1	TGTGCCAGCAGCCACCGGACAGGGGTCCCATCCGAGCAGTACTTC	CASSHRTGVPSEQYF
TRBV28	TRBJ2-7	15	few	TRBD2	TGTGCCAGCAGTTTTCAGCGGGGCGTCTCCTACGAGCAGTACTTC	CASSFQRGVSYEQYF
TRBV5-1	TRBJ1-6	15	-	-	TGCGCCAGCAGCTTGGGGCAGGGGCAGAATTCACCCCTCCACTTT	CASSLGQGQNSPLHF
TRBV6-6	TRBJ2-4	16	-	-	TGTGCCAGCATTGATCCGGGACTCAGAGCCAAAAACATTCAGTACTTC	CASIDPGLRAKNIQYF
TRBV5-6	TRBJ2-2	15	-	TRBD2	TGTGCCAGCAGGTCGGGGGGGCCGGGAACCGGGGAGCTGTTTTTT	CASRSGGPGTGELFF
TRBV7-9	TRBJ1-3	15	-	TRBD1	TGTGCCATACCCGGGACAGCTAGCTCTGGAAACACCATATATTTT	CAIPGTASSGNTIYF
TRBV27	TRBJ1-1	16	-	TRBD1	TGTGCCAGCAGGCGGGACAGGGATGCCTGGGGCACTGAAGCTTTCTTT	CASRRDRDAWGTEAFF
TRBV4-2	TRBJ2-1	16	once	TRBD1	TGTGCCAGCAGCCCCGAAGTGGACAGGGTATTAGGTGAGCAGTTCTTC	CASSPEVDRVLGEQFF